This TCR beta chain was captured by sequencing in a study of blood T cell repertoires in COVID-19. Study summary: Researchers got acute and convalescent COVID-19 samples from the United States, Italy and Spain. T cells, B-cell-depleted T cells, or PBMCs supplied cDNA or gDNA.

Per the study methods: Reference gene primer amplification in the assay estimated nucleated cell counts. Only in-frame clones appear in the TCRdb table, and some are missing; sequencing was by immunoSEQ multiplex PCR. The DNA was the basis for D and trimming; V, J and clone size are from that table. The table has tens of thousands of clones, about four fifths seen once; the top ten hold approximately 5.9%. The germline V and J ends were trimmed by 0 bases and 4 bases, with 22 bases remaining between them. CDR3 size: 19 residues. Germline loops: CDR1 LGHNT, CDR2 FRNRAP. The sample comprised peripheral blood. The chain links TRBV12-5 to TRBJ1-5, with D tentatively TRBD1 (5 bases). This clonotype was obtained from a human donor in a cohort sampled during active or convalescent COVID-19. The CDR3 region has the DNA TGTGCTAGTGGTTTGGTACTCCAAGCCCGGACATCCATAAATCAGCCCCAGCATTTT. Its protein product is CASGLVLQARTSINQPQHF.